Listed below are T cell receptor beta chains from one sample, sequenced in a study of beta chain features in type 1 diabetes. Libraries were prepared by immunoSEQ multiplex PCR; TCRdb keeps only in-frame clonotypes and omits some of them. Of 150,000 to 180,000 clones in the sample, 8.1% were seen once. Sequenced material: central memory CD4+ T cells from blood. Source of these receptors: a man aged 18 to 30 in good health. Each CDR3 is given with its conserved first and last residue. Fields, in order: CDR3 length, V gene, J gene, CDR3 protein.

15	TRBV2	TRBJ1-4	CASSERQGVREKLFF
15	TRBV4-1	TRBJ2-1	CASSQRGGSYNEQFF
14	TRBV9	TRBJ2-1	CASSVVQGGSEQFF
15	TRBV25-1	TRBJ1-2	CASSGGTGSAYGYTF
14	TRBV9	TRBJ2-1	CASSVGGVPSEQFF
12	TRBV2	TRBJ2-6	CASGRGANVLTF
12	TRBV2	TRBJ2-5	CASRDYGETQYF
15	TRBV7-3	TRBJ2-1	CASSLSGLAGGAQFF
14	TRBV6-1	TRBJ2-7	CASSEASDRDEQYF
14	TRBV6-4	TRBJ2-1	CASSPTRTFNEQFF
15	TRBV7-3	TRBJ2-2	CASSLTARVTGELFF
16	TRBV10-2	TRBJ2-7	CASTSGGDPGQHEQYF
10	TRBV20-1	TRBJ2-2	CSAVSGELFF
16	TRBV7-2	TRBJ2-2	CASSSSTGMGTGELFF
14	TRBV4-3	TRBJ2-1	CASSQEGARDEQFF
17	TRBV19	TRBJ2-2	CASSIGRAGATTGELFF
14	TRBV27	TRBJ2-7	CASSFSRSSYEQYF
14	TRBV28	TRBJ2-7	CASSSPWTGGEQYF
18	TRBV11-2	TRBJ2-2	CASSQIPPTGGGTGELFF
16	TRBV6-5	TRBJ2-7	CASSYSGAGEHYEQYF